Reported below is one TCR beta chain. Its specificity is not known. The sample comes from a study of CD8 T cells in ankylosing spondylitis. Findings of the study overall: Earlier authors reported some of these motif variants in reactive arthritis synovial fluid and blood. In ankylosing spondylitis blood, a motif of eight highly homologous TCR beta variants appeared characteristic.

Looked up from germline, CDR1 is SGHDT and CDR2 is YYEEEE. There are 18 residues in the CDR3. Trimming removed 3 bases from V and 6 bases from J; junction bases left unmatched: 12. Libraries for TCR beta were made by quantitative 5'-RACE with molecular barcodes. TCRdb fed the 5' RACE reads into MiXCR, producing one record per CDR3 protein. This repertoire shows fewer than 150,000 distinct CDR3 sequences, about 7% found once; its top ten account for roughly an eighth. The J gene is TRBJ2-1, the V gene TRBV5-6, with 13 bases fitting TRBD2. Sequenced input: blood, either unsorted or a sorted T cell fraction (not recorded which). This clonotype originated in a female donor with ankylosing spondylitis or in good health (not recorded which). The CDR3 DNA reads TGTGCCAGCAGCTCGTACCGGACTAGCGGGGGTATTCTCAATGAGCAGTTCTTC. It specifies CASSSYRTSGGILNEQFF.